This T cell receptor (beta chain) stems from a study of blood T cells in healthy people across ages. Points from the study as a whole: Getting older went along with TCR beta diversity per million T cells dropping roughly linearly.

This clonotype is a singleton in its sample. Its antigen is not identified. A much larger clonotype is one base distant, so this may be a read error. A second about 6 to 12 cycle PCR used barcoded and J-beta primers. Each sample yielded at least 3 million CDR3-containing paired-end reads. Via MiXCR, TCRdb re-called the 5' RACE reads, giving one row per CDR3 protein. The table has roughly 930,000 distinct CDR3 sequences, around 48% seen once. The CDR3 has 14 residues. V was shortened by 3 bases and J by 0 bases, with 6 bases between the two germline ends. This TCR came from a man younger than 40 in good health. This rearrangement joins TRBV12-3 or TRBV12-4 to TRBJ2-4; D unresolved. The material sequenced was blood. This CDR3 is CASSFELAKNIQYF. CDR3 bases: TGTGCCAGCAGTTTTGAACTAGCCAAAAACATTCAGTACTTC.